This entry lists 31 T cell receptor beta chains sequenced from one sample in a study of blood T cells in healthy people across ages. Through a sample-barcoded 5' primer and a J-beta primer mix, a second PCR was run for roughly 7 to 12 cycles. TCRdb used MiXCR to reprocess the 5' RACE reads, holding one entry per CDR3 protein. The sample comprises over 1,500,000 distinct CDR3 sequences, roughly two fifths of which are singletons, and under 25% rests with the top ten. Sequencing was carried out using blood. The receptor source for this set is a human donor in good health.

This sequence joins TRBV5-1 and TRBJ2-1, with a weak D call TRBD1 (6 bases). The CDR3 runs 13 residues. V lost 3 bases and J 8 bases, leaving 12 bases between the germline ends. In germline, CDR1 is SGHRS, CDR2 YFSETQ. DNA of the CDR3: TGCGCCAGCAGCTCAACAGGGTTCCATGAGCAGTTCTTC. Its protein product is CASSSTGFHEQFF.

The chain carries TRBV7-8 and TRBJ2-5, with D unclear. This CDR3 is 15 amino acids long. The germline gives CDR1 SGHVS, CDR2 FQNEAQ. V gave up 5 bases and J gave up 3 bases, with 16 bases separating them. The CDR3 DNA is TGTGCCAGCAGCCCCCGCGGTTGGAACAAAGAGACCCAGTACTTC. This gives the protein CASSPRGWNKETQYF.

This chain connects TRBV6-4 to TRBJ1-1, with D hard to call. The V and J ends lost 4 bases and 2 bases respectively, with 8 bases between them. Germline CDR1 is MRHNA and CDR2 is SNTAGT. The CDR3 runs 13 residues. In nucleotides, the CDR3 is TGTGCCAGCAGTGCGGCGTTTAACACTGAAGCTTTCTTT. This codes for CASSAAFNTEAFF.

The chain has TRBV28 and TRBJ2-6; no clear D. This CDR3 spans 17 amino acids. CDR1 is MDHEN, CDR2 SYDVKM, per germline. Trimming stripped 6 bases from V and 0 bases from J, with 15 bases between. The CDR3 region is CASRDSLTDSGANVLTF. In DNA form, the CDR3 reads TGTGCCAGCAGGGATTCTCTAACCGACTCTGGGGCCAACGTCCTGACTTTC. The full variable domain, with the rest looked up from reference TRBV28 and TRBJ2-6, is DVKVTQSSRYLVKRTGEKVFLECVQDMDHENMFWYRQDPGLGLRLIYFSYDVKMKEKGDIPEGYSVSREKKERFSLILESASTNQTSMYLCASRDSLTDSGANVLTFGAGSRLTVL.

This rearrangement joins TRBV27 to TRBJ1-1, with D uncertain. Germline CDR1 reads MNHEY; CDR2 reads SMNVEV (reference sequence). The CDR3 totals 14 residues. V lost 7 bases and J lost 1, with 13 bases in between. CDR3 loop: CASMIWVRNTEAFF. DNA for the CDR3: TGTGCCAGCATGATATGGGTACGGAACACTGAAGCTTTCTTT.

The rearrangement links TRBV29-1 to TRBJ2-1; TRBD1 might be the D (6 bases). The CDR3 has 12 amino acids. Per germline, CDR1 SQVTM and CDR2 ANQGSEA. Trimming removed 5 bases at V and 13 bases at J, with 18 bases between. CDR3 protein: CSVRTVQETQFF. Here the CDR3 DNA reads TGCAGCGTTAGGACAGTGCAAGAGACCCAGTTCTTC.

This sequence joins TRBV7-9 and TRBJ1-1; D ambiguous. The CDR3 runs 13 residues. Per germline, CDR1 SEHNR and CDR2 FQNEAQ (reference sequence). The ends were cut back, 5 bases at V and 6 bases at J, with 13 bases in the middle. The DNA for the CDR3 is TGTGCCAGCAGCCCAGAAGGGTCGGCTGAAGCTTTCTTT. Its protein is CASSPEGSAEAFF.

The table lists this clonotype with a few counts. This rearrangement joins TRBV5-4 to TRBJ2-6, with D perhaps TRBD1 or TRBD2 (5 bases each). The CDR3 extends over 16 amino acids. Trimming stripped 2 bases from V and 2 bases from J, with 11 bases between. CDR1 SGHNT and CDR2 YYREEE come from the germline V gene (reference sequence). The CDR3 region has the DNA TGTGCCAGCAGCTTCCCAATGGGGGCTGGGGCCAACGTCCTGACTTTC. Amino acid sequence: CASSFPMGAGANVLTF.

The genes are TRBV15 and TRBJ2-3; D remains unclear. This CDR3 is built from 14 residues. V gave up 0 bases and J gave up 2 bases, with 6 bases separating them. CDR1 is LNHNV, CDR2 YYDKDF, per germline (reference sequence). The CDR3 region is CATSREGFTDTQYF. The CDR3 region has the DNA TGTGCCACCAGCAGAGAGGGGTTCACAGATACGCAGTATTTT.

V usage is TRBV20-1 and J usage is TRBJ1-2, with D maybe TRBD1 (5 bases). The CDR3 spans 14 residues. Trimming pared 3 bases from V and 5 bases from J, leaving 16 bases between. From germline, CDR1 is DFQATT and CDR2 SNEGSKA (reference sequence). CDR3 nucleotides: TGCAGTGCTAGCCCCGGGACGAACTATTATGGCTACACCTTC. Its protein is CSASPGTNYYGYTF.

The CDR3, as DNA: TGTGCCAGCAGTTTAGCTAGAGGGGCCACCGGGGAGCTGTTTTTT. Translated, it gives CASSLARGATGELFF. The chain links TRBV12-3 or TRBV12-4 to TRBJ2-2; D might be TRBD1 or TRBD2, each matching 5 bases. The CDR3 consists of 15 residues. V lost 0 bases, J lost 4 bases, and 9 bases lay in between.

This clonotype turned up a few times. The chain carries TRBV6-5 and TRBJ2-3, with D perhaps matching TRBD2 (6 bases). This CDR3 is 15 amino acids long. V was clipped by 2 bases and J by 3 bases, with 12 bases between them. Germline V gene lookup returns CDR1 MNHEY and CDR2 SVGAGI. In DNA, the CDR3 is TGTGCCAGCAGTTACGATGGGACTCCGACAGATACGCAGTATTTT. It is translated as CASSYDGTPTDTQYF.

This chain connects TRBV7-8 to TRBJ2-7, with a weak D call TRBD2 (6 bases). The CDR3 contains 15 residues. The germline V gene has CDR1 SGHVS and CDR2 FQNEAQ. V lost 4 bases, J lost 1 base, and 14 bases lay in between. CDR3 nucleotides: TGTGCCAGCAGCTCGCGGAGGGCAGGGTCCTACGAGCAGTACTTC. Protein sequence: CASSSRRAGSYEQYF.

This clonotype was observed a few times. V and J are TRBV5-1 and TRBJ1-6, with D tentatively TRBD1 (6 bases). Per germline, CDR1 SGHRS and CDR2 YFSETQ. The V gene lost 3 bases and the J gene lost 1 base, with 11 bases spanning the gap. The CDR3 has 16 residues. The CDR3 loop reads CASSSYRDSYNSPLHF. In DNA, the CDR3 is TGCGCCAGCAGCTCGTACAGGGATTCCTATAATTCACCCCTCCACTTT. Looking up the rest from reference TRBV5-1 and TRBJ1-6 gives the full variable domain: KAGVTQTPRYLIKTRGQQVTLSCSPISGHRSVSWYQQTPGQGLQFLFEYFSETQRNKGNFPGRFSGRQFSNSRSEMNVSTLELGDSALYLCASSSYRDSYNSPLHFGNGTRLTVT.

On this clonotype: Compared with germline, one end of the junction differs, possibly owing to a read error. V and J are TRBV28 and TRBJ1-6; a weak D match, TRBD1 (6 bases). Per germline, CDR1 MDHEN and CDR2 SYDVKM. The CDR3 extends over 14 amino acids. The DNA for the CDR3 is TGTGCCAGCACTTCAACAGGGTATGGTTCACCCCGCCACTTT. This sequence encodes CASTSTGYGSPRHF.

This clonotype was observed a few times. This rearrangement joins TRBV9 to TRBJ1-1; TRBD1 is a possible D gene (5 bases). The V end lost 0 bases, the J end lost 5 bases, and 14 bases lay between the germline ends. The CDR3 has 15 residues. Germline V gene data show CDR1 as SGDLS and CDR2 as YYNGEE. CDR3 sequence reads: CASSVALDTVTEAFF. The DNA of the CDR3 is TGTGCCAGCAGCGTAGCTTTGGACACCGTTACTGAAGCTTTCTTT.

This clonotype was counted a few times. This chain joins TRBV5-1 and TRBJ2-1; D may be TRBD2 (6 bases). Per the germline V gene, CDR1 is SGHRS and CDR2 is YFSETQ. The CDR3 is 13 amino acids. The V end was cut by 6 bases, the J end by 8 bases, with 15 bases between. The chain's CDR3 is CASKRGTGDEQFF. The CDR3 region has the DNA TGCGCCAGCAAAAGAGGGACTGGGGATGAGCAGTTCTTC.

This clonotype was seen once. In DNA form, the CDR3 reads TGTGCCAGCTTAACCTCTGGGGCCAACGTCCTGACTTTC. Encoded protein: CASLTSGANVLTF. The chain recombines TRBV7-8 with TRBJ2-6; D not resolved. Germline lookup yields CDR1 SGHVS and CDR2 FQNEAQ. The V and J ends lost 8 bases and 0 bases respectively, with 5 bases between them. CDR3 length: 13 residues.

This clonotype was counted between two and nine times. This chain uses TRBV29-1 with TRBJ2-2, with TRBD1 matching 7 bases. The CDR3 is 14 amino acids. CDR1 is SQVTM and CDR2 is ANQGSEA in the germline V gene. V shed 4 bases, J shed 5 bases, and the junction held 7 bases outside the gene matches. CDR3 region: CSVGIGGNTGELFF. CDR3 bases: TGCAGCGTTGGTATAGGGGGCAATACCGGGGAGCTGTTTTTT.

The gene calls are TRBV20-1 and TRBJ2-5; D uncertain. TRBJ2-7 explains the end of the DNA better; the J call may be wrong. From germline, CDR1 is DFQATT and CDR2 SNEGSKA (reference sequence). There are 11 residues in the CDR3. CDR3 coding DNA: TGCAGTGCGGAAGCTAACTACGAGCAGTACTTC. Its translation: CSAEANYEQYF.

The V and J genes are TRBV7-2 and TRBJ2-5, with 7 bases matching TRBD1. The J call may be in error: the DNA end matches TRBJ2-7 better. The length of the CDR3 is 16 residues. Germline V gene lookup returns CDR1 SGHTA and CDR2 FQGNSA. CDR3: CASSLGSGQHLHEQYF. The CDR3 DNA is TGTGCCAGCAGCTTAGGGTCGGGACAGCATCTTCACGAGCAGTACTTC.

This clonotype was observed many times. The CDR3 loop is CASSYRPAASYEQYF. The DNA for the CDR3 is TGTGCCAGCAGTTACCGCCCCGCGGCCTCCTACGAGCAGTACTTC. The chain is built from TRBV6-2 or TRBV6-3 and TRBJ2-7, with D hard to call. CDR1 is MNHEY and CDR2 is SVGEGT in the germline V gene. V was cut by 2 bases and J by 0 bases, with 11 bases left in between. CDR3 length: 15 amino acids.

The chain joins TRBV4-1 to TRBJ2-2; TRBD1 is a possible D gene (6 bases). The length of the CDR3 is 14 residues. V lost 4 bases and J lost 4, with 10 bases in between. Per germline, CDR1 MGHRA and CDR2 YSYEKL. CDR3: CASSLKGGTGELFF. The DNA of the CDR3 is TGCGCCAGCAGCCTTAAAGGGGGCACCGGGGAGCTGTTTTTT.

Remarks on this clonotype: This may be a read error, as it is one base from a much larger clone. The V call is TRBV20-1, the J call TRBJ2-4, with 8 bases that match TRBD2. This CDR3 has 14 amino acids. The germline gives CDR1 DFQATT, CDR2 SNEGSKA (reference sequence). The J segment lost 13 bases and the V segment lost 6 bases, leaving 17 bases of the junction unmatched. The DNA for the CDR3 is TGCAGTGCCGGCGGGGGGCTCTCCTACAATGAGCAGTACTTC. Its protein is CSAGGGLSYNEQYF.

This chain connects TRBV18 to TRBJ2-7, with D tentatively TRBD2 (5 bases). V was pared by 2 bases and J by 6 bases, with 11 bases between. Per the germline V gene, CDR1 is KGHSH and CDR2 is LQKENI. CDR3 length equals 13 residues. The CDR3 nucleotides read TGTGCCAGCTCACCATTGGACTCGTCCGAGCAGTACTTC. Its protein is CASSPLDSSEQYF.

Details on this clonotype: The germline gene is not matched at one end of the junction; a read error may be the cause. The chain uses TRBV11-2 and TRBJ2-6; perhaps TRBD1 as D (6 bases). This CDR3 region has 19 residues. Germline V gene sequence: CDR1 SGHAT, CDR2 FQNNGV. As DNA, the CDR3 is TGTGTCAGCAGCTCCCTAATTATCGACAGGTCGACGGGGGCCAACGTCCTGACTTTC. Its translation: CVSSSLIIDRSTGANVLTF.

The chain employs TRBV7-9 and TRBJ1-1; D may be TRBD1 (5 bases). Germline V CDR1 and CDR2: SEHNR, FQNEAQ (reference sequence). With 5 bases removed from V and 4 bases from J, the gap between germline ends came to 11 bases. The length of the CDR3 is 13 residues. The CDR3 region has the DNA TGTGCCAGCAGCGGGTCTGGGGGCACTGAAGCTTTCTTT. Amino acids: CASSGSGGTEAFF.

The chain employs TRBV4-3 and TRBJ2-7; 9 bases agree with TRBD1. CDR1 LGHNA and CDR2 YSLEER come from the germline V gene. This CDR3 region has 16 residues. With V trimmed by 1 base and J by 5 bases, 9 bases remained unmatched. This chain's CDR3 is CASSQGTGTGQDEQYF. The CDR3 coding sequence is TGCGCCAGCAGCCAAGGAACCGGGACAGGGCAGGACGAGCAGTACTTC.

Many counts were recorded for this clonotype. The genes are TRBV7-9 and TRBJ2-1; TRBD1 might be the D (6 bases). This CDR3 is built from 14 residues. The V gene lost 5 bases and the J gene lost 3 bases, with 11 bases spanning the gap. Per the germline V gene, CDR1 is SEHNR and CDR2 is FQNEAQ (reference sequence). CDR3 amino acids: CASSLVGGYNEQFF. CDR3 coding DNA: TGTGCCAGCAGCCTTGTAGGGGGCTACAATGAGCAGTTCTTC.

In this sample, this clonotype turned up a few times. The CDR3 here is CASSQERANGVASYNEQFF. CDR3 DNA sequence: TGTGCCAGCAGCCAAGAGCGGGCTAACGGGGTGGCCTCCTACAATGAGCAGTTCTTC. The chain recombines TRBV3-1 with TRBJ2-1, with a tentative D call TRBD2 (5 bases). V was clipped by 0 bases and J by 0 bases, with 18 bases between them. Germline CDR1 LGHDT, CDR2 YNNKEL (reference sequence). CDR3 length equals 19 residues.

The V gene is TRBV19, the J gene TRBJ2-7; 7 bases fit TRBD1. This CDR3 region has 14 residues. The junction had 12 bases not matched to a gene; V was cut back by 5 bases and J by 8 bases. Per germline, CDR1 LNHDA and CDR2 SQIVND (reference sequence). CDR3 residues: CASSPADRVRKQYF. CDR3 bases: TGTGCCAGTAGTCCGGCTGACAGGGTTCGTAAGCAGTACTTC.